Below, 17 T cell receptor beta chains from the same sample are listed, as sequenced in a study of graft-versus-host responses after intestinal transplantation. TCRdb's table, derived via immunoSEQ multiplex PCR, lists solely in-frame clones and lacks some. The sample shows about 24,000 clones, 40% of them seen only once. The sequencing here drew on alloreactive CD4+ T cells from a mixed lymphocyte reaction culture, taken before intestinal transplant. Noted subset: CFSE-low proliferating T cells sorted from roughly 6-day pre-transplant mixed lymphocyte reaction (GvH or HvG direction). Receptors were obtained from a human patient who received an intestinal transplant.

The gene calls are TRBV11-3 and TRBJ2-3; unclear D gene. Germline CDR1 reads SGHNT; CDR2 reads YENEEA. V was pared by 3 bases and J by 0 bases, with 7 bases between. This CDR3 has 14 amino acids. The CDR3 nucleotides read TGTGCCAGCAGCTTCTCCAGGAGCACAGATACGCAGTATTTT. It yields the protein CASSFSRSTDTQYF.

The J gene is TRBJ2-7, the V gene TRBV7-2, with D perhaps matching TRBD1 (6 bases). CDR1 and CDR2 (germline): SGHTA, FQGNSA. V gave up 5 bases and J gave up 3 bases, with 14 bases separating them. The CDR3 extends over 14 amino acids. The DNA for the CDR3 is TGTGCCAGCAGCCGAACAGGGCTTGGCTACGAGCAGTACTTC. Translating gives CASSRTGLGYEQYF.

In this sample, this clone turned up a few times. CDR3 sequence (DNA): TGTGCCAGCAGCTTATTGTCCGGGGTGGGTACTGAAGCTTTCTTT. Translation: CASSLLSGVGTEAFF. The J gene is TRBJ1-1, the V gene TRBV11-3, with D unresolved. The CDR3 has 15 amino acids. Trimming stripped 2 bases from V and 5 bases from J, with 15 bases between. Germline values: CDR1 SGHNT, CDR2 YENEEA.

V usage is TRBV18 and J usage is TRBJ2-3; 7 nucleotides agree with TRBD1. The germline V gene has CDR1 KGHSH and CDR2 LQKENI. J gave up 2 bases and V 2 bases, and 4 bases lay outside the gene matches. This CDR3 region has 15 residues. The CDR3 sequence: CASSPMGQITDTQYF. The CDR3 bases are TGTGCCAGCTCACCAATGGGACAGATCACAGATACGCAGTATTTT.

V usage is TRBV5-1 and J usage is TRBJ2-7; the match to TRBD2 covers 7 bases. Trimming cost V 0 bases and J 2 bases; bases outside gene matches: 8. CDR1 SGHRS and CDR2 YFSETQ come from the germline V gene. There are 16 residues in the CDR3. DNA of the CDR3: TGCGCCAGCAGCTTGGTTTCGGGGGGATCCGCCTACGAGCAGTACTTC. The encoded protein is CASSLVSGGSAYEQYF.

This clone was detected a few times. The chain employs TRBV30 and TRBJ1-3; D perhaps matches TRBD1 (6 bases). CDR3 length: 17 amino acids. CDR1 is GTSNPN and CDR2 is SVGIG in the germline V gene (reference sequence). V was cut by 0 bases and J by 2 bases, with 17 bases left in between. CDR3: CAWSVRLVTGPGNTIYF. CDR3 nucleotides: TGTGCCTGGAGTGTACGATTGGTGACAGGTCCTGGAAACACCATATATTTT.

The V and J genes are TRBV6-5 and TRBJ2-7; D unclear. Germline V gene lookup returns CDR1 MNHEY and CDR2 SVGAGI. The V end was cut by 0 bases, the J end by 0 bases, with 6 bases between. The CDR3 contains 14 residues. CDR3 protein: CASSYSLLSYEQYF. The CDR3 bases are TGTGCCAGCAGTTACTCTTTACTCTCCTACGAGCAGTACTTC.

Written as DNA, the CDR3 is TGTGCCAGCAGTGTAGGGGCCGCGGCTGAAGCTTTCTTT. This translates into CASSVGAAAEAFF. This chain uses TRBV6-1 with TRBJ1-1, with D tentatively TRBD1 (5 bases). This CDR3 region has 13 residues. V was clipped by 4 bases and J by 6 bases, with 12 bases between them. Germline CDR1 MNHNS, CDR2 SASEGT.

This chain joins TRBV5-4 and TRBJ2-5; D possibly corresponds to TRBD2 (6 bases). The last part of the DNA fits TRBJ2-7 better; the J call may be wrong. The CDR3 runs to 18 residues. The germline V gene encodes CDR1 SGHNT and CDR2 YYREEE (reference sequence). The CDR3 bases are TGTGCCAGCAGCTTGCCCCTCTATTCTAGCGCCGGGGCCTACGAGCAGTACTTC. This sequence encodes CASSLPLYSSAGAYEQYF.

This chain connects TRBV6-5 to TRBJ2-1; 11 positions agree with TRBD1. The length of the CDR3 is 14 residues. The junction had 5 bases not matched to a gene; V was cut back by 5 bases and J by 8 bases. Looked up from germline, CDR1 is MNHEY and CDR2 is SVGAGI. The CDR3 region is CASSPWDRGDEQFF. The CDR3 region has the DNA TGTGCCAGCAGTCCATGGGACAGGGGGGATGAGCAGTTCTTC.

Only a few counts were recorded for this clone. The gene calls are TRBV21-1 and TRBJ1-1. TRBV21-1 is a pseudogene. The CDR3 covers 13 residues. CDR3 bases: TGTGCCAGCAGCGGACGGGGGGCCACTGAAGCTTTCTTT. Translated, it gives CASSGRGATEAFF.

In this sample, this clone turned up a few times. The CDR3 nucleotides are TGTGCCAGCAGAGGGGCTGGGGCCAACGTCCTGACTTTC. Its translation: CASRGAGANVLTF. This chain joins TRBV7-9 and TRBJ2-6; perhaps TRBD1 as D (5 bases). Per the germline V gene, CDR1 is SEHNR and CDR2 is FQNEAQ (reference sequence). The germline V and J ends were trimmed by 6 bases and 2 bases, with 5 bases remaining between them. The CDR3 has 13 residues.

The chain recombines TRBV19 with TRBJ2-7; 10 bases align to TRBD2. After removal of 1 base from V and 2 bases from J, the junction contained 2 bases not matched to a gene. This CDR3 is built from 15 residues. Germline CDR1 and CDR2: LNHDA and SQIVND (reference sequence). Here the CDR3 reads CASSIALAGAYEQYF. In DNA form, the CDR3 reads TGTGCCAGTAGTATAGCCCTAGCGGGAGCCTACGAGCAGTACTTC.

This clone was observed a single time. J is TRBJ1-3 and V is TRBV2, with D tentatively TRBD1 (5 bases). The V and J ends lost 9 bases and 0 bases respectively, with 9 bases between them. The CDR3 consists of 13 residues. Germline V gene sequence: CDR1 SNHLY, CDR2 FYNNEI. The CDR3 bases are TGTGCCAGAGGGGCTACCTCTGGAAACACCATATATTTT. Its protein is CARGATSGNTIYF.

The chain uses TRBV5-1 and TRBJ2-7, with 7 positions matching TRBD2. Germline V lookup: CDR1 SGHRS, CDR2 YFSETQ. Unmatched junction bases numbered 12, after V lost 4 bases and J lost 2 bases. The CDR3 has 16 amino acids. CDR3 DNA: TGCGCCAGCAGCCTCCGGGGAGATCTAGCGGCCTACGAGCAGTACTTC. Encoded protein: CASSLRGDLAAYEQYF.

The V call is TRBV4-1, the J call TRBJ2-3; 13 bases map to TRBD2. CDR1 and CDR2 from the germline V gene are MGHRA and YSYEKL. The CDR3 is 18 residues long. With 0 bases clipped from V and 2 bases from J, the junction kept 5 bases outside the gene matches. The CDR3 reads CASSQEEGLAGSTDTQYF. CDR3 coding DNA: TGCGCCAGCAGCCAAGAGGAGGGACTAGCGGGGTCCACAGATACGCAGTATTTT.

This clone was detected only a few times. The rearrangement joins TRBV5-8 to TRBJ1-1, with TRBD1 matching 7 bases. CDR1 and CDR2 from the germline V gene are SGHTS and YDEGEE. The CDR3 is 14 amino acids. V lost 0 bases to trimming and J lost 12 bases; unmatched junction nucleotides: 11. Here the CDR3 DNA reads TGTGCCAGCAGCTTGGTTGGGGAGACAGGGCTTACTTTCTTT. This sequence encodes CASSLVGETGLTFF.